The 16 T cell receptor beta chains listed next were all sequenced from one sample in a study of blood T cell repertoires in COVID-19. Clones were sequenced by immunoSEQ multiplex PCR, and TCRdb holds only the in-frame ones, with some missing. This sample has 99,000 or so clones, with roughly 79% found just once. Sequenced input: peripheral blood. These receptor sequences come from a woman in her 70s with acute or convalescent COVID-19.

This clone was counted between two and nine times. This sequence joins TRBV2 and TRBJ2-2; 9 nucleotides line up with TRBD2. The CDR3 totals 17 residues. Germline lookup yields CDR1 SNHLY and CDR2 FYNNEI. J lost 0 bases, V lost 5 bases, and 7 bases had no gene match. CDR3 sequence: CASSWGGGAPNTGELFF. The CDR3 nucleotides read TGTGCCAGCAGTTGGGGCGGGGGGGCCCCGAACACCGGGGAGCTGTTTTTT.

This clone has only a few counts. The gene calls are TRBV19 and TRBJ1-1; 11 bases align to TRBD1. Losses at the gene ends were 3 bases for V and 4 bases for J; bases not matched to a gene: 4. Per the germline V gene, CDR1 is LNHDA and CDR2 is SQIVND (reference sequence). This CDR3 spans 15 amino acids. The CDR3 loop is CASSIYGTGGTEAFF. As DNA, the CDR3 is TGTGCCAGTAGTATCTACGGGACAGGGGGCACTGAAGCTTTCTTT.

This chain connects TRBV28 to TRBJ2-1; 8 bases match TRBD2. Losses at the gene ends were 2 bases for V and 5 bases for J; bases not matched to a gene: 5. This CDR3 region has 15 residues. Germline V gives CDR1 MDHEN, CDR2 SYDVKM. CDR3 DNA sequence: TGTGCCAGCAGTTTACGCGGGGGGACCCACAATGAGCAGTTCTTC. Its translation: CASSLRGGTHNEQFF. The whole variable domain, remainder taken from reference TRBV28 and TRBJ2-1, is DVKVTQSSRYLVKRTGEKVFLECVQDMDHENMFWYRQDPGLGLRLIYFSYDVKMKEKGDIPEGYSVSREKKERFSLILESASTNQTSMYLCASSLRGGTHNEQFFGPGTRLTVL.

The chain carries TRBV6-2 or TRBV6-3 and TRBJ2-7; 9 bases align to TRBD2. The CDR3 is 15 amino acids. In germline, CDR1 is MNHEY, CDR2 SVGEGT. The junction had 6 bases not matched to a gene; V was cut back by 2 bases and J by 4 bases. The CDR3 region has the DNA TGTGCCAGCAGTTACGTAGCGGGAGTATCGTACGAGCAGTACTTC. This codes for CASSYVAGVSYEQYF.

The chain uses TRBV30 and TRBJ1-2, with TRBD1 as a possible D gene (6 bases). CDR3 size: 13 residues. Germline V lookup: CDR1 GTSNPN, CDR2 SVGIG (reference sequence). The V gene lost 2 bases and the J gene lost 5 bases, with 12 bases spanning the gap. This CDR3 reads CAWSKGEDYGYTF. CDR3 sequence (DNA): TGTGCCTGGAGTAAGGGGGAAGATTATGGCTACACCTTC.

The chain links TRBV9 to TRBJ2-2; no firm D call. Germline lookup yields CDR1 SGDLS and CDR2 YYNGEE. The CDR3 sequence is 14 residues long. Between the trimmed V and J ends, which lost 0 bases and 4 bases, there was a span of 7 bases. CDR3 amino acids: CASSVDSITGELFF. The DNA of the CDR3 is TGTGCCAGCAGCGTAGATAGCATCACCGGGGAGCTGTTTTTT.

This clone has a handful of counts. This chain links TRBV7-2 with TRBJ1-4; TRBD1 is a possible D gene (5 bases). CDR1 SGHTA and CDR2 FQGNSA come from the germline V gene. The CDR3 has 14 amino acids. V lost 5 bases, J lost 11 bases, and 18 bases lay in between. CDR3 in amino acids: CASSLSRRAQKLFF. The CDR3 DNA is TGTGCCAGCAGCCTTAGCCGCAGGGCCCAGAAACTGTTTTTT.

The chain couples TRBV9 to TRBJ2-2, with D maybe TRBD2 (7 bases). The V and J ends lost 7 bases and 4 bases respectively, with 17 bases between them. Germline V gives CDR1 SGDLS, CDR2 YYNGEE. The CDR3 loop spans 15 amino acids. The CDR3 protein is CASSVGGGGTGELFF. CDR3 sequence (DNA): TGTGCCAGCTCGGTTGGGGGAGGGGGCACCGGGGAGCTGTTTTTT.

This clone turned up a few times. V is TRBV5-1 and J is TRBJ1-1; TRBD1 is a possible D gene (6 bases). Trimming took off 4 bases at V and 6 bases at J, with 16 bases between the two ends. The CDR3 is made up of 14 amino acids. Germline V CDR1 and CDR2: SGHRS, YFSETQ. Written as DNA, the CDR3 is TGCGCCAGCAGCAGTACCAGGGGAAGGGCTGAAGCTTTCTTT. Translated, it gives CASSSTRGRAEAFF.

The chain has TRBV19 and TRBJ1-1, with a possible D match to TRBD1 (6 bases). CDR1 LNHDA and CDR2 SQIVND come from the germline V gene (reference sequence). The CDR3 is made up of 13 amino acids. The ends were cut back, 2 bases at V and 7 bases at J, with 11 bases in the middle. CDR3 bases: TGTGCCAGTAGTATACTTACAGGGATTGAAGCTTTCTTT. Translating gives CASSILTGIEAFF.

The V call is TRBV28, the J call TRBJ2-1, with 8 bases fitting TRBD2. Germline CDR1 and CDR2: MDHEN and SYDVKM. V shed 1 base, J shed 9 bases, and the junction held 11 bases outside the gene matches. The CDR3 covers 16 residues. This CDR3 is CASSLFPGGPRGEQFF. The CDR3 DNA follows: TGTGCCAGCAGTTTATTTCCGGGAGGGCCCCGTGGTGAGCAGTTCTTC. The whole variable domain, remainder taken from reference TRBV28 and TRBJ2-1, is DVKVTQSSRYLVKRTGEKVFLECVQDMDHENMFWYRQDPGLGLRLIYFSYDVKMKEKGDIPEGYSVSREKKERFSLILESASTNQTSMYLCASSLFPGGPRGEQFFGPGTRLTVL.

The chain uses TRBV4-1 and TRBJ2-3; tentatively, D is TRBD2 (5 bases). The V end lost 1 base, the J end lost 5 bases, and 10 bases lay between the germline ends. Germline V gives CDR1 MGHRA, CDR2 YSYEKL. The CDR3 runs 14 residues. The CDR3 is CASSQGGLLDTQYF. The CDR3 coding sequence is TGCGCCAGCAGCCAAGGAGGACTCTTAGATACGCAGTATTTT.

V gene TRBV3-1 (or the pseudogene TRBV3-2) combines with J gene TRBJ1-1, with D perhaps matching TRBD1 (5 bases). The CDR3 has 15 residues. The ends were cut back, 1 base at V and 2 bases at J, with 11 bases in the middle. Germline V gene lookup returns CDR1 LGHDT and CDR2 YNNKEL (reference sequence). This CDR3 is CASSQGNRLNTEAFF. In DNA, the CDR3 is TGTGCCAGCAGCCAAGGAAACAGGCTAAACACTGAAGCTTTCTTT.

DNA for the CDR3: TGTGCCAGCAGCCCCCAGCCGGGACAGGGGGGCTACACCTTC. Encoded protein: CASSPQPGQGGYTF. V gene TRBV7-6 combines with J gene TRBJ1-2, with 10 bases that match TRBD1. This CDR3 is 14 amino acids long. Trimming took 5 bases from V and 8 from J; bases not matched to a gene: 8. CDR1 is SGHVS and CDR2 is FNYEAQ in the germline V gene. Combining the CDR3 with reference TRBV7-6 and TRBJ1-2 gives the whole variable domain GAGVSQSPRYKVTKRGQDVALRCDPISGHVSLYWYRQALGQGPEFLTYFNYEAQQDKSGLPNDRFSAERPEGSISTLTIQRTEQRDSAMYRCASSPQPGQGGYTFGSGTRLTVV.

The rearrangement links TRBV12-3 or TRBV12-4 to TRBJ2-7; D remains unclear. This CDR3 has 11 amino acids. The V gene lost 7 bases and the J gene lost 3 bases, with 7 bases spanning the gap. The CDR3 nucleotides are TGTGCCAGCAAGCCCGGCTACGAGCAGTACTTC. Translation: CASKPGYEQYF.

This chain joins TRBV7-2 and TRBJ1-4, with D uncertain. V was shortened by 0 bases and J by 9 bases, with 17 bases between the two germline ends. From germline, CDR1 is SGHTA and CDR2 FQGNSA. CDR3 length: 16 residues. The CDR3 loop reads CASSLALSRGKKKLFF. The CDR3 coding sequence is TGTGCCAGCAGCTTAGCGCTCTCTCGGGGAAAGAAAAAACTGTTTTTT.